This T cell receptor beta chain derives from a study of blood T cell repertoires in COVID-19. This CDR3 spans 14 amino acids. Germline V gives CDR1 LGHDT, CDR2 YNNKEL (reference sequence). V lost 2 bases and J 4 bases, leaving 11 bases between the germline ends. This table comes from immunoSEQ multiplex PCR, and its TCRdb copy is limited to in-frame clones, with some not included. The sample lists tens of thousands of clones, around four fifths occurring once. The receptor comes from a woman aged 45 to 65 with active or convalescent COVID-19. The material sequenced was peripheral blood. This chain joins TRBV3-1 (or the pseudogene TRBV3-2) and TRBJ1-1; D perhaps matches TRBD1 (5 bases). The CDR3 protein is CASSQPGYSTEAFF. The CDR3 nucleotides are TGTGCCAGCAGCCAACCAGGGTACAGCACTGAAGCTTTCTTT.